The rows below give T cell receptor beta chains drawn from one sample of a study of shared clonotypes between healthy human individuals. The method was immunoSEQ multiplex PCR; TCRdb's version includes in-frame clones alone and lacks a portion of them. The sample contains 1,400,000 or so clones, around 98.5% of which appear only once. Sequencing was performed on naive CD4+ T cells sorted from blood. The receptors come from a man aged 25-40 years in good health. The CDR3 runs from the conserved cysteine through the conserved F or W. Fields, in order: J gene, clone size, D gene, V gene, CDR3 DNA, CDR3 protein. D genes are given only for firm matches. Size tells how often a clone was seen (once, few, many) or the class of an expanded clone, and some rows leave it out.

>TRBJ2-2|-|TRBD2|TRBV28
TGTGCCAGCAGACCACTAGCGGGAGGTTTCGGAGGGACCGGGGAGCTGTTTTTT
CASRPLAGGFGGTGELFF
>TRBJ2-7|few|TRBD1|TRBV2
TGTGCCAGCAAGGGACAGGGCTACGAGCAGTACTTC
CASKGQGYEQYF
>TRBJ1-1|-|TRBD1|TRBV28
TGTGCCAGCAGTTCGGGACAGGGGGAGTTCACTGAAGCTTTCTTT
CASSSGQGEFTEAFF
>TRBJ2-1|-|TRBD2|TRBV9
TGTGCCAGCAGCGTAGGAAATAGCGGGAGTTATAGTGAGCAGTTCTTC
CASSVGNSGSYSEQFF
>TRBJ1-3|-|-|TRBV7-8
TGTGCCAGCAGACCGACAGGAAGCTCTGGAAACACCATATATTTT
CASRPTGSSGNTIYF
>TRBJ2-7|-|TRBD1|TRBV6-5
TGTGCCAGCAGTTACTCCCCGGGACAGCTCTACGAGCAGTACTTC
CASSYSPGQLYEQYF
>TRBJ2-2|-|TRBD2|TRBV25-1
TGTGCCAGCAGTTCGACTAGCGGGGCGAACACCGGGGAGCTGTTTTTT
CASSSTSGANTGELFF
>TRBJ2-2|-|TRBD2|TRBV19
TGTGCCAGTAGGAACATACGGACTAGCGGGAGGAACACCGGGGAGCTGTTTTTT
CASRNIRTSGRNTGELFF
>TRBJ2-7|-|TRBD1|TRBV27
TGTGCCAGCAGTGCCCGACAGGGGCTCTACGAGCAGTACTTC
CASSARQGLYEQYF
>TRBJ2-7|-|TRBD2|TRBV28
TGTGCCAGCAGTCCTCCCGGGACTAGGGCTCAGTACTTC
CASSPPGTRAQYF
>TRBJ1-1|-|-|TRBV5-4
TGTGCCACCTCCATAAAAACGACAGTGCTTGAAGCTTTCTTT
CATSIKTTVLEAFF
>TRBJ2-3|-|-|TRBV14
TGTGCCGCCGCGAAACTGGGGGGTCGAACAGATACGCAGTATTTT
CAAAKLGGRTDTQYF
>TRBJ2-3|-|TRBD1|TRBV2
TGTGCCAGCAGTTCCGGGACAGGGAGCGAGTATTTT
CASSSGTGSEYF
>TRBJ2-5|-|-|TRBV18
TGTGCCAGCTCACAAACAGGGATGGTAGGAGAGACCCAGTACTTC
CASSQTGMVGETQYF
>TRBJ2-7|-|TRBD2|TRBV5-1
TGCGCCAGCAGCCGGGGACTAGCGGGAGACATCTACGAGCAGTACTTC
CASSRGLAGDIYEQYF
>TRBJ1-1|-|-|TRBV9
TGTGCCAGCAGCGTCACGGCAGGTGGGGGAGGTGAAGCTTTCTTT
CASSVTAGGGGEAFF
>TRBJ2-3|-|TRBD1|TRBV11-2
TGTGCCAGCAGCCAGACAGGGATCACCACAGATACGCAGTATTTT
CASSQTGITTDTQYF
>TRBJ2-5|-|-|TRBV5-5
TGTGCCAGCAGCGGAGGACTTCCCTTCGGTCTACAAGAGACCCAGTACTTC
CASSGGLPFGLQETQYF
>TRBJ1-5|-|TRBD1|TRBV5-1
TGCGCCAGCAGCTTGGATGGGACAGGGGGAAGTCAGCCCCAGCATTTT
CASSLDGTGGSQPQHF
>TRBJ1-5|-|TRBD1|TRBV2
TGTGCCAGCACCGAGCAGGGACAGGGGAGTCAGCCCCAGCATTTT
CASTEQGQGSQPQHF
>TRBJ2-1|-|TRBD2|TRBV13
TGTGCCAGCAGCTTATTGGCGGGAGCGTCCTACAATGAGCAGTTCTTC
CASSLLAGASYNEQFF
>TRBJ2-7|-|-|TRBV6-1
TGTGCCAGCAGTGCACCGTCCTACGAGCAGTACTTC
CASSAPSYEQYF
>TRBJ2-1|-|TRBD2|TRBV18
TGTGCCAGCTCACCGACTAGCGGGTGGGATGAGCAGTTCTTC
CASSPTSGWDEQFF
>TRBJ2-3|-|TRBD2|TRBV5-4
TGTGCCAGCAGCTTGGGAGGCGGGAGCGGCACAGATACGCAGTATTTT
CASSLGGGSGTDTQYF
>TRBJ2-7|-|-|TRBV11-2
TGTGCCAGCAGCTTAGATCGTCCTTGGGACATCCACGAGCAGTACTTC
CASSLDRPWDIHEQYF
>TRBJ2-1|-|TRBD2|TRBV7-2
TGTGCCAGCAGTCCCCGTAGCGGGAGAGGGAACAATGAGCAGTTCTTC
CASSPRSGRGNNEQFF
>TRBJ1-2|-|TRBD1|TRBV10-3
TGTGCCATCAGGGAAACAGGGGGCTATGGCTACACCTTC
CAIRETGGYGYTF
>TRBJ1-5|-|-|TRBV10-3
TGTGCCATCACTCAGGGTCTTAATAGCAATCAGCCCCAGCATTTT
CAITQGLNSNQPQHF
>TRBJ2-2|-|TRBD2|TRBV7-9
TGTGCCAGCAGCTTAGCGACGGCGGGAGCGAACACCGGGGAGCTGTTTTTT
CASSLATAGANTGELFF